The 20 T cell receptor beta chains below come from one sample, sequenced in a study of blood T cell repertoires in COVID-19 (TCRdb year 2020). The library was produced with the immunoSEQ multiplex PCR assay. TCRdb stores this immuneACCESS table with in-frame sequences only. Part of the clones is absent; in the studies checked, under half of the shortfall reflects unresolved V genes, and no reason is known for the rest. Here the sample has hundreds of thousands of clones; roughly 90% occur a single time. More than 2% of the sample goes to the ten largest clones. Source material: PBMCs or T cells enriched from blood (not recorded which). Every receptor here comes from a woman aged 40-49 years with acute COVID-19.

This clone was detected once. The chain carries TRBV11-2 and TRBJ1-5; the match to TRBD1 covers 10 bases. V dropped 2 bases and J dropped 4; count of bases not matched to a gene: 2. CDR1 is SGHAT and CDR2 is FQNNGV in the germline V gene. This CDR3 has 15 amino acids. Here the CDR3 DNA reads TGTGCCAGCAGCTTACGACAGGGGGCTAATCAGCCCCAGCATTTT. Translated, it gives CASSLRQGANQPQHF.

This clone came up once. V gene TRBV25-1 combines with J gene TRBJ2-7; D is perhaps TRBD1 (6 bases). CDR3 length: 11 amino acids. Germline assignment: CDR1 MGHDK and CDR2 SYGVNS. Trimming took off 4 bases at V and 10 bases at J, with 11 bases between the two ends. The CDR3, as DNA: TGTGCCAGCAGTGCAGGACAGCATCAGTACTTC. Protein sequence: CASSAGQHQYF.

The V and J genes are TRBV6-5 and TRBJ1-5; no definite D call. Germline V lookup: CDR1 MNHEY, CDR2 SVGAGI. The CDR3 spans 15 residues. The V and J ends lost 0 bases and 0 bases respectively, with 6 bases between them. CDR3 bases: TGTGCCAGCAGTTACTCTGCCTATAGCAATCAGCCCCAGCATTTT. This codes for CASSYSAYSNQPQHF.

V gene TRBV6-2 or TRBV6-3 combines with J gene TRBJ2-1; 9 positions agree with TRBD2. The CDR3 has 15 amino acids. V was clipped by 2 bases and J by 3 bases; unmatched bases: 2. Germline CDR1 MNHEY, CDR2 SVGEGT. This chain's CDR3 is CASSYRRGGYNEQFF. The CDR3 coding sequence is TGTGCCAGCAGTTACAGGCGGGGGGGCTACAATGAGCAGTTCTTC.

This clone came up once. The chain combines TRBV21-1 with TRBJ1-2; the table names TRBD1, a call not compared with the DNA. TRBV21-1 is flagged as a pseudogene. The CDR3 has 16 amino acids. The CDR3 DNA reads TGTGCCAGCAGCAAAGGATGCCGCAGGGGAATGTATGGCTACACCTTC. Its translation: CASSKGCRRGMYGYTF.

The V gene is TRBV3-1 (or the pseudogene TRBV3-2), the J gene TRBJ2-5; TRBD2 matches 12 bases. After removal of 6 bases from V and 5 bases from J, the junction contained 7 bases not matched to a gene. CDR1 LGHDT and CDR2 YNNKEL come from the germline V gene (reference sequence). The length of the CDR3 is 15 residues. Here the CDR3 DNA reads TGTGCCAGCAGATCCCTAGCGGGGGGGCAGGAGACCCAGTACTTC. Residues: CASRSLAGGQETQYF.

The rearrangement uses TRBV3-1 (or the pseudogene TRBV3-2) and TRBJ1-6; D unresolved. Germline V gene sequence: CDR1 LGHDT, CDR2 YNNKEL (reference sequence). The CDR3 length is 15 residues. V was clipped by 4 bases and J by 7 bases, with 14 bases between them. The CDR3 DNA sequence: TGTGCCAGCAGCCTCGAGGCCAATCGGAATTCACCCCTCCACTTT. Translation gives CASSLEANRNSPLHF.

V usage is TRBV3-1 (or the pseudogene TRBV3-2) and J usage is TRBJ1-2; 7 bases line up with TRBD1. The V segment lost 6 bases and the J segment 4 bases; nucleotides outside the gene matches: 8. This CDR3 spans 14 amino acids. Germline lookup yields CDR1 LGHDT and CDR2 YNNKEL (reference sequence). Here the CDR3 DNA reads TGTGCCAGCAGGCGAGGGGGCGCAAGCTATGGCTACACCTTC. Its protein product is CASRRGGASYGYTF.

This chain connects TRBV11-3 to TRBJ1-4; D is perhaps TRBD1 (5 bases). In germline, CDR1 is SGHNT, CDR2 YENEEA. V was clipped by 6 bases and J by 5 bases, with 16 bases between them. The CDR3 sequence is 15 residues long. This CDR3 is CASRAPGGPNEKLFF. The CDR3 bases are TGTGCCAGCAGGGCTCCCGGGGGTCCGAATGAAAAACTGTTTTTT.

This clone was seen once. This chain links TRBV19 with TRBJ2-7; no definite D call. The V and J ends lost 5 bases and 5 bases respectively, with 13 bases between them. Germline V CDR1 and CDR2: LNHDA, SQIVND (reference sequence). The CDR3 length is 13 residues. CDR3 region: CASSAVTEDEQYF. The CDR3 nucleotides read TGTGCCAGTAGTGCTGTAACAGAAGACGAGCAGTACTTC.

The rearrangement joins TRBV2 to TRBJ1-2; 9 bases match TRBD1. Germline V gene lookup returns CDR1 SNHLY and CDR2 FYNNEI. The CDR3 totals 13 residues. The V gene end was trimmed by 7 bases and the J gene end by 6 bases; junction bases not matched to a gene: 6. This CDR3 reads CASKLGQGHGYTF. The DNA of the CDR3 is TGTGCCAGCAAGCTGGGACAGGGTCATGGCTACACCTTC.

This chain links TRBV3-1 (or the pseudogene TRBV3-2) with TRBJ1-2; 8 bases fit TRBD1. Germline V gene sequence: CDR1 LGHDT, CDR2 YNNKEL (reference sequence). Germline trimming cut 3 bases from V and 2 bases from J; bases unmatched to any gene: 5. CDR3 size: 15 residues. The CDR3 DNA is TGTGCCAGCAGCCAGCTCGACAGGGGCAACTATGGCTACACCTTC. This gives the protein CASSQLDRGNYGYTF.

This CDR3 reads CASTGVPSYEQYF. The CDR3 nucleotides read TGTGCCTCAACAGGGGTACCCTCCTACGAGCAGTACTTC. V is TRBV30 and J is TRBJ2-7, with 7 nucleotides matching TRBD1. Per germline, CDR1 GTSNPN and CDR2 SVGIG (reference sequence). The CDR3 is 13 residues long. V was clipped by 7 bases and J by 0 bases; unmatched bases: 6.

The DNA of the CDR3 is TGTGCCAGCAGCATATGGACAGGGACGAACACTGAAGCTTTCTTT. It yields the protein CASSIWTGTNTEAFF. The chain carries TRBV7-8 and TRBJ1-1; 8 positions match TRBD1. The CDR3 loop spans 15 amino acids. Germline CDR1 and CDR2: SGHVS and FQNEAQ. Trimming cost V 5 bases and J 1 base; bases outside gene matches: 6.

This chain links TRBV5-8 with TRBJ1-2; D might be TRBD1 (6 bases). The CDR3 contains 12 residues. Germline V CDR1 and CDR2: SGHTS, YDEGEE. The V end was cut by 4 bases, the J end by 8 bases, with 12 bases between. This chain's CDR3 is CASSHTGIGYTF. CDR3 DNA: TGTGCCAGCAGCCACACAGGGATCGGCTACACCTTC.

This clone has a handful of counts. V usage is TRBV19 and J usage is TRBJ1-6; D is possibly TRBD1 (6 bases). Germline CDR1 is LNHDA and CDR2 is SQIVND (reference sequence). This CDR3 comprises 15 residues. Trimming stripped 8 bases from V and 9 bases from J, with 20 bases between. The CDR3 sequence is CASYDTGTQGSPLHF. The CDR3 region has the DNA TGTGCCAGTTACGACACCGGGACACAGGGTTCACCCCTCCACTTT. The full variable domain, completed using reference TRBV19 and TRBJ1-6, is DGGITQSPKYLFRKEGQNVTLSCEQNLNHDAMYWYRQDPGQGLRLIYYSQIVNDFQKGDIAEGYSVSREKKESFPLTVTSAQKNPTAFYLCASYDTGTQGSPLHFGNGTRLTVT.

V gene TRBV24-1 combines with J gene TRBJ2-7; 8 bases match TRBD1. Germline values: CDR1 KGHDR, CDR2 SFDVKD. V was clipped by 4 bases and J by 3 bases; unmatched bases: 1. The length of the CDR3 is 13 residues. CDR3: CATSEGQDYEQYF. The CDR3 DNA reads TGTGCCACCAGTGAGGGACAGGACTACGAGCAGTACTTC.

The chain links TRBV5-1 to TRBJ1-1, with TRBD1 as a possible D gene (5 bases). V was cut by 2 bases and J by 0 bases, with 11 bases left in between. The CDR3 is made up of 15 amino acids. CDR1 and CDR2 (germline): SGHRS, YFSETQ. The CDR3 sequence is CASSFSEGLNTEAFF. In DNA, the CDR3 is TGCGCCAGCAGCTTTTCGGAGGGGTTGAACACTGAAGCTTTCTTT.

The rearrangement joins TRBV27 to TRBJ1-2; 9 nucleotides match TRBD1. The CDR3 runs to 13 residues. Trimming removed 6 bases from V and 7 bases from J; junction bases left unmatched: 6. CDR1 is MNHEY and CDR2 is SMNVEV in the germline V gene (reference sequence). CDR3 coding DNA: TGTGCCAGCAGGGAGACAGGGGGACGTGGCTACACCTTC. Protein product: CASRETGGRGYTF.

J is TRBJ2-2 and V is TRBV5-1; D not certain. V lost 0 bases and J lost 7, with 10 bases in between. The length of the CDR3 is 14 residues. CDR1 SGHRS and CDR2 YFSETQ come from the germline V gene. CDR3 amino acids: CASSLGGQRGELFF. In nucleotides, the CDR3 is TGCGCCAGCAGCTTGGGAGGCCAGCGCGGGGAGCTGTTTTTT.